This T cell receptor (beta chain) was found in a study of shared clonotypes between healthy human individuals. Study-wide findings and caveats: Sorted-subset sequencing, rarefaction showed, was incomplete despite large depth.

This clone was found once. Its specificity is not known. Method: immunoSEQ multiplex PCR; TCRdb's copy keeps in-frame clones and lacks some. The top ten clones hold around 1.8% of a sample with about 2.1 million clones, around 95% of them seen once. Naive CD8 cells were CD45RO-negative, positively selected for CCR7, excluding terminally differentiated effector memory CD45RA+ cells. V was shortened by 2 bases and J by 3 bases, with 19 bases between the two germline ends. This CDR3 contains 17 residues. Germline CDR1 is SGHDN and CDR2 is FVKESK. This chain uses TRBV14 with TRBJ1-2; D is possibly TRBD1 (6 bases). This clonotype was sampled from a man between 18 and 29 years old in good health. Some clones in this sample may be carry-over from other donors' samples. The sequenced sample consisted of naive CD8+ T cells from PBMCs. CDR3 residues: CASSQFLEGEGDYGYTF. The CDR3, as DNA: TGTGCCAGCAGCCAATTCTTAGAGGGAGAGGGGGACTATGGCTACACCTTC.